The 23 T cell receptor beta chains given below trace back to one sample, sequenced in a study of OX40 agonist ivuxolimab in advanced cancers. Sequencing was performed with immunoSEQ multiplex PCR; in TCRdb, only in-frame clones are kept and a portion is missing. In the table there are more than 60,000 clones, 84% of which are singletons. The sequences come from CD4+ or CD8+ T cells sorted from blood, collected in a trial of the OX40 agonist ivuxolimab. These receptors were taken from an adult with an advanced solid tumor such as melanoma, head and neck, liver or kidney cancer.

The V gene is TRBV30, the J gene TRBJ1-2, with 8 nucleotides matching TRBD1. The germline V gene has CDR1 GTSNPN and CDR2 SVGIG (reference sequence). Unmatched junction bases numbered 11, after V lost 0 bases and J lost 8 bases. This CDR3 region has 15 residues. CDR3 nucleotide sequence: TGTGCCTGGAGTGTAGGTCCCGCAGGGGGCCGGGGCTACACCTTC. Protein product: CAWSVGPAGGRGYTF.

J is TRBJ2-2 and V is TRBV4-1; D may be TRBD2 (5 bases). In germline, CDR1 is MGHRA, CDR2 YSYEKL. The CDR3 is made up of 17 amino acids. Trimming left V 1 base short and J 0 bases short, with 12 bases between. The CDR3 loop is CASSQVAAGSNTGELFF. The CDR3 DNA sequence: TGCGCCAGCAGCCAAGTGGCTGCGGGTTCGAACACCGGGGAGCTGTTTTTT.

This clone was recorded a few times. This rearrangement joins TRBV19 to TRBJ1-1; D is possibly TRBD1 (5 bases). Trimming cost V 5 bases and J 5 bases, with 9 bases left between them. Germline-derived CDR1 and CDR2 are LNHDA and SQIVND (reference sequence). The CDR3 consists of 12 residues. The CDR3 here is CASSSYRTEAFF. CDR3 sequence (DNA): TGTGCCAGTAGTTCGTACAGGACTGAAGCTTTCTTT. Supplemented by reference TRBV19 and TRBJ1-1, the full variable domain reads DGGITQSPKYLFRKEGQNVTLSCEQNLNHDAMYWYRQDPGQGLRLIYYSQIVNDFQKGDIAEGYSVSREKKESFPLTVTSAQKNPTAFYLCASSSYRTEAFFGQGTRLTVV.

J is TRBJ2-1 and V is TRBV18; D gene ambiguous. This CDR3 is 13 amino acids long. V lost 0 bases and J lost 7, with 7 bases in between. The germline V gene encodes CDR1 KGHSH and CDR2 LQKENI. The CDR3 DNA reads TGTGCCAGCTCACCACCGAGCCTAAATGAGCAGTTCTTC. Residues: CASSPPSLNEQFF.

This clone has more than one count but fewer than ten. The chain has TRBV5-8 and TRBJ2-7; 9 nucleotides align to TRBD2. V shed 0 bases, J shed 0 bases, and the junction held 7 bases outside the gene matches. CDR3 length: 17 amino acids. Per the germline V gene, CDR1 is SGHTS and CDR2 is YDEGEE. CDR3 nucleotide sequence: TGTGCCAGCAGCTTGGTCTTAGGACTAGCGTTCTCCTACGAGCAGTACTTC. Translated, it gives CASSLVLGLAFSYEQYF.

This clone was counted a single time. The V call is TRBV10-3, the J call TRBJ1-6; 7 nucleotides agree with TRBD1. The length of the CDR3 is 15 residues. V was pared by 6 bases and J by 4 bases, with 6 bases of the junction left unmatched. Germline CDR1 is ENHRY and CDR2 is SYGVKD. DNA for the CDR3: TGTGCCATCAGGCCCGGGACAGATTATAATTCACCCCTCCACTTT. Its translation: CAIRPGTDYNSPLHF.

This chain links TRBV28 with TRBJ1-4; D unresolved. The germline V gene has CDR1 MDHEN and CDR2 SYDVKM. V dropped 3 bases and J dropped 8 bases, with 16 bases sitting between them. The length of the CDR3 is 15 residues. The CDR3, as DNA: TGTGCCAGCAGTTTGTGGCAGTTTGGAGACGAAAAACTGTTTTTT. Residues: CASSLWQFGDEKLFF.

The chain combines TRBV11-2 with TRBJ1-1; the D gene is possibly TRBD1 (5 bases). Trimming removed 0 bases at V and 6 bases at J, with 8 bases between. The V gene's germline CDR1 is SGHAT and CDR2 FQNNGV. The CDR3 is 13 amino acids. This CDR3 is CASSLERGAEAFF. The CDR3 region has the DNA TGTGCCAGCAGCTTAGAGAGGGGCGCTGAAGCTTTCTTT.

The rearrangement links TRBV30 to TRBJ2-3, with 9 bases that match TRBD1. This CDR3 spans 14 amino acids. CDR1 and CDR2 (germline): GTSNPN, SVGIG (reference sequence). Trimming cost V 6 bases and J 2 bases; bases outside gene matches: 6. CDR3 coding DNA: TGTGCCTGCAACCGGGACAGGGTCACAGATACGCAGTATTTT. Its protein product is CACNRDRVTDTQYF.

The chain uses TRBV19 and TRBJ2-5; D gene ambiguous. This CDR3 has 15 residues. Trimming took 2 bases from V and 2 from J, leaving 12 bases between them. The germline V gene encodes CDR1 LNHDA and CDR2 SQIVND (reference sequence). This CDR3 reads CASSISRLRQETQYF. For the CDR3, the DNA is TGTGCCAGTAGTATATCTCGCCTCCGTCAAGAGACCCAGTACTTC. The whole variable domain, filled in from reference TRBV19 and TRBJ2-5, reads DGGITQSPKYLFRKEGQNVTLSCEQNLNHDAMYWYRQDPGQGLRLIYYSQIVNDFQKGDIAEGYSVSREKKESFPLTVTSAQKNPTAFYLCASSISRLRQETQYFGPGTRLLVL.

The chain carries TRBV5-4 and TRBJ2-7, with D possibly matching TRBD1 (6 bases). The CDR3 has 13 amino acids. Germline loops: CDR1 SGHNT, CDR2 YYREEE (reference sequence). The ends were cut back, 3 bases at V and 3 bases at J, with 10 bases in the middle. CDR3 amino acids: CASSSRDNYEQYF. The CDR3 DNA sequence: TGTGCCAGCAGCTCCCGGGACAACTACGAGCAGTACTTC.

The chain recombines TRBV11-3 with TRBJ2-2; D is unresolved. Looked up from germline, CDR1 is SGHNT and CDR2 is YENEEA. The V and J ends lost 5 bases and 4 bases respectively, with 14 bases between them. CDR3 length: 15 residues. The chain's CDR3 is CASSPTVLGTGELFF. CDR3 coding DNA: TGTGCCAGCAGCCCGACTGTCTTGGGCACCGGGGAGCTGTTTTTT.

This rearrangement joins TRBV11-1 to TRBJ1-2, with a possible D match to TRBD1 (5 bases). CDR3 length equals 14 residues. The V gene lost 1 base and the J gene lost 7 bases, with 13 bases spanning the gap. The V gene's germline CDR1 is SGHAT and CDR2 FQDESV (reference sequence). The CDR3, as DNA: TGTGCCAGCAGCTTAGAGTCAGGGTCCGGTGGCTACACCTTC. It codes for CASSLESGSGGYTF.

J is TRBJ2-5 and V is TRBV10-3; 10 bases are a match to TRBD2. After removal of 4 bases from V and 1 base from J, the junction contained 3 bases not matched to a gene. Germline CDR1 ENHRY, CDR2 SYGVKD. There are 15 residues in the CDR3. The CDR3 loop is CAISVSGGAQETQYF. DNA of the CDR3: TGTGCCATCAGTGTGAGCGGGGGGGCCCAAGAGACCCAGTACTTC.

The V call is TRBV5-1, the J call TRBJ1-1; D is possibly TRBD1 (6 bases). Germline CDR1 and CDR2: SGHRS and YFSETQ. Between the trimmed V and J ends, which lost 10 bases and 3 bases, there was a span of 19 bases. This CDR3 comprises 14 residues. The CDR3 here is CASAPGAGDTEAFF. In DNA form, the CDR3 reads TGCGCCTCTGCTCCGGGGGCGGGAGACACTGAAGCTTTCTTT.

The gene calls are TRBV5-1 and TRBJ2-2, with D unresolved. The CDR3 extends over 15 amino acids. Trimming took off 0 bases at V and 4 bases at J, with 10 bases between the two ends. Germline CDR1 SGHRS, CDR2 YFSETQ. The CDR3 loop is CASSLAVSFTGELFF. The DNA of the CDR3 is TGCGCCAGCAGCTTGGCCGTCTCCTTCACCGGGGAGCTGTTTTTT.

This CDR3 is CASSLGTPLYGYTF. CDR3 nucleotides: TGCGCCAGCAGCCTCGGGACACCCCTATATGGCTACACCTTC. The V gene is TRBV5-1, the J gene TRBJ1-2; tentative D call: TRBD1 (6 bases). The CDR3 sequence is 14 residues long. Trimming removed 4 bases at V and 5 bases at J, with 15 bases between. The V gene's germline CDR1 is SGHRS and CDR2 YFSETQ.

The CDR3 DNA follows: TGTGCCAGCAGTTTGTTAGGAGGAGAGCAGTACTTC. Protein product: CASSLLGGEQYF. The chain joins TRBV28 to TRBJ2-7; perhaps TRBD2 as D (5 bases). This CDR3 is 12 amino acids long. The V end lost 3 bases, the J end lost 7 bases, and 10 bases lay between the germline ends. From germline, CDR1 is MDHEN and CDR2 SYDVKM. The full variable domain, with the rest looked up from reference TRBV28 and TRBJ2-7, is DVKVTQSSRYLVKRTGEKVFLECVQDMDHENMFWYRQDPGLGLRLIYFSYDVKMKEKGDIPEGYSVSREKKERFSLILESASTNQTSMYLCASSLLGGEQYFGPGTRLTVT.

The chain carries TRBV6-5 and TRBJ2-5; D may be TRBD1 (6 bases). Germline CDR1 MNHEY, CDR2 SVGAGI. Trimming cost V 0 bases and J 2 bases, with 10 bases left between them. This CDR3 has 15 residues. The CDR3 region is CASSYSPGTQETQYF. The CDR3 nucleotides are TGTGCCAGCAGTTACTCTCCAGGGACACAAGAGACCCAGTACTTC.

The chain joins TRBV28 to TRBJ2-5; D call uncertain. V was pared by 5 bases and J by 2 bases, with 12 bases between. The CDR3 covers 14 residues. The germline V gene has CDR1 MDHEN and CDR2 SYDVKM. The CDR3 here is CASSLQSLQETQYF. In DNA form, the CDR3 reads TGTGCCAGCAGTCTGCAGAGCCTACAAGAGACCCAGTACTTC.

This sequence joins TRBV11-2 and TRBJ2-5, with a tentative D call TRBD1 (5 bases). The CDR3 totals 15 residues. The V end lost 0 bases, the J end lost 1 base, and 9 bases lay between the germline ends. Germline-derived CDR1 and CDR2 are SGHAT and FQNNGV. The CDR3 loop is CASSLDWTSQETQYF. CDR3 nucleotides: TGTGCCAGCAGCTTAGATTGGACAAGCCAAGAGACCCAGTACTTC.

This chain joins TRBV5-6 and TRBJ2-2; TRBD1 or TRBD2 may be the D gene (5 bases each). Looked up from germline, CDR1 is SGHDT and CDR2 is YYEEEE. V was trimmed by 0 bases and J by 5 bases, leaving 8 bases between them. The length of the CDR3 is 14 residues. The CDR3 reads CASSLAGRTGELFF. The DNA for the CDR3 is TGTGCCAGCAGCTTGGCAGGGAGAACCGGGGAGCTGTTTTTT. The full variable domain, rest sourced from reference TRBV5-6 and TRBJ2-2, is DAGVTQSPTHLIKTRGQQVTLRCSPKSGHDTVSWYQQALGQGPQFIFQYYEEEERQRGNFPDRFSGHQFPNYSSELNVNALLLGDSALYLCASSLAGRTGELFFGEGSRLTVL.

CDR3 in amino acids: CASSAAGVYNEQFF. The CDR3 nucleotides read TGTGCCAGCAGTGCAGCGGGAGTCTACAATGAGCAGTTCTTC. The chain recombines TRBV27 with TRBJ2-1; TRBD2 agrees at 8 bases. Germline V gene sequence: CDR1 MNHEY, CDR2 SMNVEV (reference sequence). J lost 3 bases, V lost 5 bases, and 3 bases had no gene match. The CDR3 has 14 residues.